This record looks at one T cell receptor (beta chain) sequence and its context. Its antigen is unidentified. This sample stems from a study of cytomegalovirus exposure and HLA in healthy donors. J lost 6 bases, V lost 3 bases, and 10 bases had no gene match. The germline V gene has CDR1 SGHAT and CDR2 FQNNGV. This CDR3 spans 16 amino acids. Study results and caveats: There were a few CMV-associated chains whose specificity for CMV antigens was confirmed in vitro. Researchers catalogued under 200 TCR beta chains as cytomegalovirus-associated. With high specificity and sensitivity, the classifier reportedly diagnosed cytomegalovirus status.

Profiled with immunoSEQ multiplex PCR; TCRdb holds only in-frame clones, not every one. Among roughly 220,000 clones listed, about 89% were seen once. The TCR comes from a woman aged 18-35 years in good health and CMV-seronegative. Source material: PBMCs. The chain has TRBV11-2 and TRBJ2-3, with 9 bases identical to TRBD2. The chain's CDR3 is CASSFLPAGGFDTQYF. In nucleotides, the CDR3 is TGTGCCAGCAGCTTTCTCCCAGCGGGAGGATTTGATACGCAGTATTTT.